One sample yielded the 26 T cell receptor beta chains listed below, sequenced in a study of OX40 agonist ivuxolimab in advanced cancers. Some clones are missing from TCRdb's copy, which holds only in-frame ones; the method was immunoSEQ multiplex PCR. The table shows roughly 80,000 clones, with 65% to 90% occurring only once. The sample in question was CD4+ or CD8+ T cells sorted from blood, obtained in a trial of the OX40 agonist ivuxolimab. These TCRs come from an adult with an advanced solid tumor such as melanoma, head and neck, liver or kidney cancer.

The chain combines TRBV27 with TRBJ2-5; 11 nucleotides align to TRBD1. J lost 5 bases, V lost 2 bases, and 10 bases had no gene match. The CDR3 spans 17 residues. Germline CDR1 and CDR2: MNHEY and SMNVEV (reference sequence). CDR3 nucleotides: TGTGCCAGCAGTTTAAGATTCGCGGGACAGGGGGGTGAGACCCAGTACTTC. It encodes CASSLRFAGQGGETQYF.

The rearrangement joins TRBV19 to TRBJ1-1; no reliable D call. Between the trimmed V and J ends, which lost 2 bases and 6 bases, there was a span of 16 bases. The CDR3 is made up of 15 amino acids. Germline V gene sequence: CDR1 LNHDA, CDR2 SQIVND (reference sequence). CDR3: CASSIPGSRSSEAFF. CDR3 in DNA: TGTGCCAGTAGTATACCGGGATCCCGGAGCTCTGAAGCTTTCTTT.

This clone was recorded once. Additional DNA sequences in this sample encode the identical CDR3. The chain couples TRBV18 to TRBJ2-7; 10 bases map to TRBD2. Germline CDR1 and CDR2: KGHSH and LQKENI. The CDR3 runs to 14 residues. Unmatched junction bases numbered 0, after V lost 0 bases and J lost 4 bases. This CDR3 is CASSPPAGGYEQYF. The CDR3 coding sequence is TGTGCCAGCTCACCACCAGCGGGGGGGTACGAGCAGTACTTC.

The J gene is TRBJ1-6, the V gene TRBV9; D is uncertain. V was trimmed by 0 bases and J by 7 bases, leaving 5 bases between them. Germline V lookup: CDR1 SGDLS, CDR2 YYNGEE. This CDR3 is 13 amino acids long. CDR3 DNA sequence: TGTGCCAGCAGCGTAGGAAGGAATTCACCCCTCCACTTT. It specifies CASSVGRNSPLHF.

The rearrangement links TRBV5-4 to TRBJ2-5; the match to TRBD2 covers 12 bases. The germline gives CDR1 SGHNT, CDR2 YYREEE (reference sequence). V was pared by 4 bases and J by 5 bases, with 9 bases of the junction left unmatched. The CDR3 runs 16 residues. The CDR3 region is CASSRILAGGRETQYF. CDR3 coding DNA: TGTGCCAGCAGCCGGATCCTAGCGGGGGGGCGCGAGACCCAGTACTTC.

V and J are TRBV28 and TRBJ2-7; 12 positions agree with TRBD1. After removal of 1 base from V and 3 bases from J, the junction contained 4 bases not matched to a gene. The CDR3 loop spans 16 amino acids. CDR1 and CDR2 from the germline V gene are MDHEN and SYDVKM. The CDR3 sequence is CASSLLGQGAFYEQYF. CDR3 sequence (DNA): TGTGCCAGCAGTTTATTGGGACAGGGGGCCTTCTACGAGCAGTACTTC.

The chain carries TRBV28 and TRBJ1-2, with TRBD1 as a possible D gene (6 bases). V gave up 8 bases and J gave up 6 bases, with 19 bases separating them. The CDR3 spans 14 residues. The germline V gene has CDR1 MDHEN and CDR2 SYDVKM. Here the CDR3 DNA reads TGTGCCAGCCGAATGAACAGGGCTCCCGATGGCTACACCTTC. Translating gives CASRMNRAPDGYTF.

The chain joins TRBV9 to TRBJ2-7; 8 bases fit TRBD2. The CDR3 sequence is 16 residues long. The germline gives CDR1 SGDLS, CDR2 YYNGEE. Trimming removed 6 bases from V and 0 bases from J; junction bases left unmatched: 11. The DNA for the CDR3 is TGTGCCAGCACCGGGACGACTAGCGTCAGCTCCTACGAGCAGTACTTC. Its translation: CASTGTTSVSSYEQYF.

This chain connects TRBV5-6 to TRBJ2-7; perhaps TRBD1 as D (6 bases). The V end lost 3 bases, the J end lost 4 bases, and 14 bases lay between the germline ends. This CDR3 region has 14 residues. Per the germline V gene, CDR1 is SGHDT and CDR2 is YYEEEE. CDR3 sequence (DNA): TGTGCCAGCAGCTGGGATCAAAGGGGGTACGAGCAGTACTTC. Protein sequence: CASSWDQRGYEQYF.

Written as DNA, the CDR3 is TGTGCCAGCAGACGGACAGGGACTGATACGCAGTATTTT. Translating gives CASRRTGTDTQYF. The V call is TRBV7-3, the J call TRBJ2-3, with 8 positions matching TRBD1. V was clipped by 6 bases and J by 6 bases; unmatched bases: 5. The CDR3 totals 13 residues. The germline CDR1 and CDR2 sequences are SGHTA and FQGTGA. The whole variable domain, filled in from reference TRBV7-3 and TRBJ2-3, reads GAGVSQTPSNKVTEKGKYVELRCDPISGHTALYWYRQSLGQGPEFLIYFQGTGAADDSGLPNDRFFAVRPEGSVSTLKIQRTERGDSAVYLCASRRTGTDTQYFGPGTRLTVL.

This clone was observed a single time. CDR3 bases: TGCGCCAGCAGCAGAAGGGGGAGTAACTATGGCTACACCTTC. It yields the protein CASSRRGSNYGYTF. The rearrangement uses TRBV4-3 and TRBJ1-2, with D perhaps TRBD1 (6 bases). Trimming left V 5 bases short and J 1 base short, with 11 bases between. Per the germline V gene, CDR1 is LGHNA and CDR2 is YSLEER. The CDR3 contains 14 residues.

The chain has TRBV4-1 and TRBJ2-5; D possibly uses TRBD1 or TRBD2 (5 bases each). V was trimmed by 3 bases and J by 0 bases, leaving 11 bases between them. The CDR3 totals 15 residues. Germline CDR1 MGHRA, CDR2 YSYEKL. This CDR3 reads CASSQGELYQETQYF. In nucleotides, the CDR3 is TGCGCCAGCAGCCAGGGGGAGTTGTACCAAGAGACCCAGTACTTC.

The V call is TRBV7-2, the J call TRBJ2-2; D is unclear. The V end was cut by 3 bases, the J end by 3 bases, with 8 bases between. The germline V gene encodes CDR1 SGHTA and CDR2 FQGNSA. This CDR3 has 14 amino acids. CDR3 protein: CASSFSRDTGELFF. CDR3 DNA: TGTGCCAGCAGCTTTTCAAGGGACACCGGGGAGCTGTTTTTT.

The rearrangement uses TRBV5-1 and TRBJ2-7; 10 nucleotides align to TRBD2. CDR3 length equals 15 residues. The V and J ends lost 0 bases and 2 bases, in that order; junction bases with no gene match: 2. Germline V lookup: CDR1 SGHRS, CDR2 YFSETQ. CDR3 in DNA: TGCGCCAGCAGCTTGGGAGGGACTAGCGCCTACGAGCAGTACTTC. This translates into CASSLGGTSAYEQYF.

The chain uses TRBV25-1 and TRBJ1-1; D possibly corresponds to TRBD1 (5 bases). V lost 6 bases and J lost 2, with 7 bases in between. The CDR3 totals 12 residues. Germline assignment: CDR1 MGHDK and CDR2 SYGVNS. DNA of the CDR3: TGTGCCAGCAGGGGGGGAAACACTGAAGCTTTCTTT. Its translation: CASRGGNTEAFF.

This rearrangement joins TRBV6-5 to TRBJ2-3; tentatively, D is TRBD1 (5 bases). CDR3 length: 15 amino acids. Looked up from germline, CDR1 is MNHEY and CDR2 is SVGAGI. V was cut by 6 bases and J by 2 bases, with 15 bases left in between. CDR3 sequence: CASSPKGLLTDTQYF. CDR3 coding DNA: TGTGCCAGCAGCCCCAAGGGGTTGCTCACAGATACGCAGTATTTT.

By sample share, this clone is medium-sized (0.01 to 0.1%). The V call is TRBV2, the J call TRBJ2-7; D is undetermined. The CDR3 has 10 residues. V shed 6 bases and J shed 5 bases, with 5 bases lying between them. CDR1 SNHLY and CDR2 FYNNEI come from the germline V gene. The CDR3 loop reads CASRAHEQYF. The CDR3 coding sequence is TGTGCCAGCAGGGCCCACGAGCAGTACTTC. The whole variable domain, remainder taken from reference TRBV2 and TRBJ2-7, is EPEVTQTPSHQVTQMGQEVILRCVPISNHLYFYWYRQILGQKVEFLVSFYNNEISEKSEIFDDQFSVERPDGSNFTLKIRSTKLEDSAMYFCASRAHEQYFGPGTRLTVT.

V and J are TRBV9 and TRBJ2-3; 13 bases align to TRBD2. The CDR3 extends over 18 amino acids. Germline CDR1 SGDLS, CDR2 YYNGEE. Trimming removed 3 bases from V and 4 bases from J; junction bases left unmatched: 11. DNA of the CDR3: TGTGCCAGCAGCGCTACTAGCGGGAGGGCCCCTTGGTCAGATACGCAGTATTTT. It specifies CASSATSGRAPWSDTQYF.

The CDR3 region is CASSPRTGDTQYF. DNA for the CDR3: TGTGCCAGCAGCCCTAGGACCGGAGATACGCAGTATTTT. The genes are TRBV11-3 and TRBJ2-3; D remains unclear. Trimming stripped 5 bases from V and 5 bases from J, with 11 bases between. The germline V gene has CDR1 SGHNT and CDR2 YENEEA. The CDR3 sequence is 13 residues long.

This sequence joins TRBV18 and TRBJ2-3, with a possible D match to TRBD2 (7 bases). This CDR3 has 15 residues. V dropped 6 bases and J dropped 6 bases, with 19 bases sitting between them. CDR1 KGHSH and CDR2 LQKENI come from the germline V gene. CDR3 bases: TGTGCCAGCTCCTCGCGGGGGCGCGGGTCCGATACGCAGTATTTT. Protein: CASSSRGRGSDTQYF.

Only one count was recorded for this clone. The chain uses TRBV15 and TRBJ2-3; D is possibly TRBD1 (6 bases). CDR1 is LNHNV, CDR2 YYDKDF, per germline (reference sequence). Deletions cut 1 base from V and 2 bases from J, with 16 bases between. This CDR3 is built from 17 residues. The CDR3 region is CATSRGGMLGHTDTQYF. CDR3 in DNA: TGTGCCACCAGCAGAGGCGGTATGTTGGGACACACAGATACGCAGTATTTT.

This clone showed up just a few times. The rearrangement links TRBV5-1 to TRBJ2-5, with TRBD1 identical over 9 bases. With 2 bases clipped from V and 5 bases from J, the junction kept 4 bases outside the gene matches. Germline CDR1 is SGHRS and CDR2 is YFSETQ. The CDR3 is made up of 14 amino acids. As DNA, the CDR3 is TGCGCCAGCAGCTTCACAGGGGGCGGGGAGACCCAGTACTTC. Protein sequence: CASSFTGGGETQYF.

V and J are TRBV7-9 and TRBJ1-1; D is unresolved. Germline V gives CDR1 SEHNR, CDR2 FQNEAQ (reference sequence). The CDR3 is made up of 13 amino acids. V lost 5 bases and J 1 base, leaving 8 bases between the germline ends. CDR3 coding DNA: TGTGCCAGCAGCCCCCACACGAACACTGAAGCTTTCTTT. Protein product: CASSPHTNTEAFF.

The CDR3 DNA sequence: TGTGCCAGCAGCTGGGGGACTCCCGCTGGAGAAAAACTGTTTTTT. Translation gives CASSWGTPAGEKLFF. The gene calls are TRBV7-9 and TRBJ1-4, with a tentative D call TRBD1 (5 bases). Trimming took 4 bases from V and 8 from J, leaving 17 bases between them. CDR3 length: 15 amino acids. Germline CDR1 and CDR2: SEHNR and FQNEAQ (reference sequence). Full variable domain (remainder filled in from reference TRBV7-9 and TRBJ1-4): DTGVSQNPRHKITKRGQNVTFRCDPISEHNRLYWYRQTLGQGPEFLTYFQNEAQLEKSRLLSDRFSAERPKGSFSTLEIQRTEQGDSAMYLCASSWGTPAGEKLFFGSGTQLSVL.

This clone was counted once. One junction end disagrees with the germline gene, perhaps due to a read error. The chain is built from TRBV30 and TRBJ1-2, with unresolved D. The germline V gene has CDR1 GTSNPN and CDR2 SVGIG (reference sequence). The CDR3 has 12 residues. CDR3 residues: CAWEERTYDYTF. The CDR3 nucleotides are TGTGCCTGGGAGGAGAGGACCTATGACTACACCTTC.

This clone was picked up one time. DNA of the CDR3: TGTGCCAGTGGGACTGGGCAAGAGACCCAGTACTTC. Translating gives CASGTGQETQYF. The J gene is TRBJ2-5, the V gene TRBV19, with a tentative D call TRBD2 (6 bases). The CDR3 sequence is 12 residues long. Trimming removed 8 bases from V and 2 bases from J, with 9 bases in between. Germline lookup yields CDR1 LNHDA and CDR2 SQIVND (reference sequence). Variable domain in full (rest from reference TRBV19 and TRBJ2-5): DGGITQSPKYLFRKEGQNVTLSCEQNLNHDAMYWYRQDPGQGLRLIYYSQIVNDFQKGDIAEGYSVSREKKESFPLTVTSAQKNPTAFYLCASGTGQETQYFGPGTRLLVL.